This TCR beta chain was sequenced in a study of cytomegalovirus exposure and HLA in healthy donors. At the level of the study: Earlier work reported 100 million or so unique TCR beta sequences from 180 million or so T cells.

Healthy bone marrow donors made up the cohort. The PCR made use of 60 Vbeta and 13 Jbeta primers. Method: immunoSEQ multiplex PCR; TCRdb's copy keeps in-frame clones and lacks some. This sample has around 74,000 clones; around three quarters occur once, and the top ten carry 2% to 3%. Germline V gene lookup returns CDR1 SEHNR and CDR2 FQNEAQ (reference sequence). The CDR3 consists of 12 residues. V was cut by 8 bases and J by 4 bases, with 11 bases left in between. The sequencing sample was made of PBMCs. This TCR was recovered from a man aged 25-45 years in good health and CMV-seronegative. The rearrangement links TRBV7-9 to TRBJ1-2, with D possibly TRBD1 on 6 matching bases. The CDR3 nucleotides read TGTGCCAGCCACGACAGGTTCTATGGCTACACCTTC. Encoded protein: CASHDRFYGYTF.